Below, one T cell receptor (beta chain) is given with its context. Its matching antigen is unknown. This entry belongs to a study of CD8 T cells in Susac syndrome. Study results and caveats: In its TCR sequencing and HLA analysis, the study acknowledged that the number of individuals was relatively small.

V lost 0 bases, J lost 0 bases, and 15 bases lay in between. Per germline, CDR1 SGHDN and CDR2 FVKESK. This CDR3 comprises 18 residues. The authors carried out high-throughput sequencing of TCR beta. They applied it to CD8+ and CD4+ T cells obtained from blood. An amount of RNA that ranged from roughly 0.5 to 1 ug was reverse transcribed with random hexamers. An immunoSEQ multiplex PCR amplified TCR beta CDR3 over 54 Vbeta and 13 Jbeta. TCRdb called the immunoSEQ multiplex PCR reads again in MiXCR, with one record for every CDR3 protein. The table shows about 120,000 distinct CDR3 sequences, with 85% to 95% occurring only once.

Source material: CD4+ T cells from PBMCs. This sequence originates from a human donor in good health. The V and J genes are TRBV14 and TRBJ1-5; D unclear. The CDR3: CASSQDVGVTISNQPQHF. The CDR3 bases are TGTGCCAGCAGCCAAGATGTGGGTGTGACGATTAGCAATCAGCCCCAGCATTTT.